This T cell receptor (beta chain) was recovered during a study of CD8+CD57+ T cells in acquired aplastic anemia. For the study at large: Read counts for CD4+ cells (from healthy donors) averaged about 10.8 million.

Profiling that covered TCR beta VDJ and CDR3 relied on genomic DNA as its template. TCRdb used MiXCR to reprocess the reads, holding one entry per CDR3 protein. The repertoire holds hundreds of thousands of distinct CDR3 sequences, under 80% seen once, with approximately 3.9% in the top ten. Whole-study results and caveats: Patients and controls turned out to have 25 to 30 CD8+ CDR3 sequences in common.

As to this clonotype: Its antigen is unidentified.

This receptor was identified in a human donor in good health, serving as a control. The sample consisted of sorted CD4+, CD8+, or CD8+CD57+ T cells (not recorded which) from PBMCs.

The CDR3 DNA sequence: TGTGCCAGCAGTTTCCAGGACAGCGCTGAAGCTTTCTTT. It specifies CASSFQDSAEAFF. The chain uses TRBV12-3 or TRBV12-4 and TRBJ1-1; a weak D match, TRBD1 (6 bases). The CDR3 runs 13 residues. Trimming removed 3 bases from V and 6 bases from J, with 11 bases in between.